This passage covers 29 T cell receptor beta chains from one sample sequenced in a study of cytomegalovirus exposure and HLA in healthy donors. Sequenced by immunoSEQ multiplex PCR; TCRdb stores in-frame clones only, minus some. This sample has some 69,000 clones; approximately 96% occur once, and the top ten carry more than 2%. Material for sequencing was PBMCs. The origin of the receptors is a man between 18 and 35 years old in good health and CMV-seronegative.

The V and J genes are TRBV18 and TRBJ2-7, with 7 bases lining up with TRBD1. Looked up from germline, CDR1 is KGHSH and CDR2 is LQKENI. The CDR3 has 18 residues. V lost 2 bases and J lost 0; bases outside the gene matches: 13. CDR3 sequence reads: CASSPRHRGSGPSYEQYF. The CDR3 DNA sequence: TGTGCCAGCTCACCAAGGCACAGGGGTTCTGGCCCCTCCTACGAGCAGTACTTC. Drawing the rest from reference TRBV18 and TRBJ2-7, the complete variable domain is NAGVMQNPRHLVRRRGQEARLRCSPMKGHSHVYWYRQLPEEGLKFMVYLQKENIIDESGMPKERFSAEFPKEGPSILRIQQVVRGDSAAYFCASSPRHRGSGPSYEQYFGPGTRLTVT.

CDR3 protein: CASSSSVSQNTEAFF. CDR3 DNA: TGCGCCAGCAGCTCCTCCGTGAGCCAGAACACTGAAGCTTTCTTT. V is TRBV5-1 and J is TRBJ1-1; D not certain. With 3 bases removed from V and 1 base from J, the gap between germline ends came to 13 bases. CDR1 and CDR2 (germline): SGHRS, YFSETQ. The CDR3 is made up of 15 amino acids.

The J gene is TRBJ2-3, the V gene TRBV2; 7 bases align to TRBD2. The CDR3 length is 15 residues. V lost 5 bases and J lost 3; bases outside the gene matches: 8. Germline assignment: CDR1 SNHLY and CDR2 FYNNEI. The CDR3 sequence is CASSSGEGQTDTQYF. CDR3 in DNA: TGTGCCAGCAGTTCGGGGGAGGGCCAGACAGATACGCAGTATTTT.

CDR3 region: CASSFSGQTTEAFF. DNA for the CDR3: TGTGCCAGCAGTTTCTCGGGACAAACCACTGAAGCTTTCTTT. This rearrangement joins TRBV27 to TRBJ1-1; maybe TRBD1 (6 bases). The CDR3 is 14 amino acids. The germline V gene encodes CDR1 MNHEY and CDR2 SMNVEV (reference sequence). The V end was cut by 3 bases, the J end by 4 bases, with 12 bases between.

The CDR3 region is CASSVGGTSGNYEQYF. The CDR3 nucleotides are TGTGCCAGCAGCGTAGGGGGGACTAGCGGGAACTACGAGCAGTACTTC. The chain joins TRBV9 to TRBJ2-7; 13 bases agree with TRBD2. This CDR3 contains 16 residues. V shed 0 bases, J shed 3 bases, and the junction held 3 bases outside the gene matches. Germline V gene lookup returns CDR1 SGDLS and CDR2 YYNGEE.

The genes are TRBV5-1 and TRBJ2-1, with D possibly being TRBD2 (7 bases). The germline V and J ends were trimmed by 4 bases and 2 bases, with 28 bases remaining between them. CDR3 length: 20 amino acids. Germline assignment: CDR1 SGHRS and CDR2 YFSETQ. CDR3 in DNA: TGCGCCAGCAGCCGTCTCGGGGGCATGGGTAGCGGGCTTACCTACAATGAGCAGTTCTTC. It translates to CASSRLGGMGSGLTYNEQFF.

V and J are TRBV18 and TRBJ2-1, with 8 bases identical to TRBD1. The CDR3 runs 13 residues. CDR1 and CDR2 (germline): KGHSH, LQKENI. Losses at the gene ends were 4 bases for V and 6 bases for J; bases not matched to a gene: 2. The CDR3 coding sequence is TGTGCCAGCTCACGAGGACAGGGCAATGAGCAGTTCTTC. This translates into CASSRGQGNEQFF. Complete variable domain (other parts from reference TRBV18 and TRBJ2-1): NAGVMQNPRHLVRRRGQEARLRCSPMKGHSHVYWYRQLPEEGLKFMVYLQKENIIDESGMPKERFSAEFPKEGPSILRIQQVVRGDSAAYFCASSRGQGNEQFFGPGTRLTVL.

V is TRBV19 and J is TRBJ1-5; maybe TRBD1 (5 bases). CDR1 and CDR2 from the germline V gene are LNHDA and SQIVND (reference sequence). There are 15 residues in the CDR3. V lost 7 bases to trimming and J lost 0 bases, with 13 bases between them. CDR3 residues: CASTLDTYSNQPQHF. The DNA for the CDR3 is TGTGCCAGTACCCTGGACACTTATAGCAATCAGCCCCAGCATTTT.

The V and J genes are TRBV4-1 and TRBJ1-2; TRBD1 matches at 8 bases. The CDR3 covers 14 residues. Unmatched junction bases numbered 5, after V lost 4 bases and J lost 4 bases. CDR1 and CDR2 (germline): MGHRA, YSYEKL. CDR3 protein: CASSLRGQGYGYTF. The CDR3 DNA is TGCGCCAGCAGCCTTAGAGGACAGGGCTATGGCTACACCTTC.

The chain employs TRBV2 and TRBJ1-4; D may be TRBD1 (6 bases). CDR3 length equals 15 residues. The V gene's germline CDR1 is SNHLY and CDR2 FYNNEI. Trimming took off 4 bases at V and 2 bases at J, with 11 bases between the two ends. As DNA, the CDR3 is TGTGCCAGCAGTGGGCTAACAGGGACTAATGAAAAACTGTTTTTT. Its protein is CASSGLTGTNEKLFF.

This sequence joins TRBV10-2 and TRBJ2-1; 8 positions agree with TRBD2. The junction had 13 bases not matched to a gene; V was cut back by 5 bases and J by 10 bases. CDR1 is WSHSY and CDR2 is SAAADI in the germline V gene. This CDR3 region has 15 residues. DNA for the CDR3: TGCGCCAGCAGTTTACTAGCGGCTACATTTTGGGAGCAGTTCTTC. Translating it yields CASSLLAATFWEQFF.

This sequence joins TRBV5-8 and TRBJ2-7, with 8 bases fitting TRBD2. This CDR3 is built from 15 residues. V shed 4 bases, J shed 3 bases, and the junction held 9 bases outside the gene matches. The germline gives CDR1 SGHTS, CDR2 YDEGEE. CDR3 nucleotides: TGTGCCAGCAGCACTCGGCGGACTAGCAGCTACGAGCAGTACTTC. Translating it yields CASSTRRTSSYEQYF.

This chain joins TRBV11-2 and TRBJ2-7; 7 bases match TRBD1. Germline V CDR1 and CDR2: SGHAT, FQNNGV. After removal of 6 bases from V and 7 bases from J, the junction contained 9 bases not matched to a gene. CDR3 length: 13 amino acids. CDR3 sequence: CASRREGGSEQYF. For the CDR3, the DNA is TGTGCCAGCAGAAGGGAAGGGGGCAGTGAGCAGTACTTC.

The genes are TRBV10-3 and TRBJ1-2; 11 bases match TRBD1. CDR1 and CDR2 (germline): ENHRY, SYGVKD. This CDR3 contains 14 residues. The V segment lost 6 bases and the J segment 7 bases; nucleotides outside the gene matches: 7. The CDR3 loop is CAIRTGQGVFGYTF. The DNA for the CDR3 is TGTGCCATCAGGACGGGACAGGGGGTTTTTGGCTACACCTTC.

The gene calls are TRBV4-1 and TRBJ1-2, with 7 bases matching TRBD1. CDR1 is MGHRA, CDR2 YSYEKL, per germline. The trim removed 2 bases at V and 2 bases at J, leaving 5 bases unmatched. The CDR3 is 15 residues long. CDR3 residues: CASSQSEGANYGYTF. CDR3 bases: TGCGCCAGCAGCCAATCGGAGGGGGCGAACTATGGCTACACCTTC.

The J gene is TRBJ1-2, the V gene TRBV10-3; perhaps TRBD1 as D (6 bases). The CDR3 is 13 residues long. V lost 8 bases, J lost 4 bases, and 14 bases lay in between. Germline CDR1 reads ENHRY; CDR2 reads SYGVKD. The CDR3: CAISGGHSYGYTF. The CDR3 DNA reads TGTGCCATCTCGGGGGGCCACAGCTATGGCTACACCTTC.

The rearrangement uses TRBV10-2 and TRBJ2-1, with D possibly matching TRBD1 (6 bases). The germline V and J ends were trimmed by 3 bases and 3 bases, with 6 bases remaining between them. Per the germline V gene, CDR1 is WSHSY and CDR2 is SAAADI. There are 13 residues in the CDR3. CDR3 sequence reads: CASSEQGYNEQFF. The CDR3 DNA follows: TGCGCCAGCAGTGAACAGGGCTACAATGAGCAGTTCTTC.

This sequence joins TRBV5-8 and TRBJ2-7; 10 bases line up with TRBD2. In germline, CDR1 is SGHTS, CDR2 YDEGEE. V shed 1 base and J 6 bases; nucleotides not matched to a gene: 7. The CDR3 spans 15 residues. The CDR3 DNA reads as TGTGCCAGCAGCTTGAGCGGGGGGGCGCAGTCCGAGCAGTACTTC. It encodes CASSLSGGAQSEQYF.

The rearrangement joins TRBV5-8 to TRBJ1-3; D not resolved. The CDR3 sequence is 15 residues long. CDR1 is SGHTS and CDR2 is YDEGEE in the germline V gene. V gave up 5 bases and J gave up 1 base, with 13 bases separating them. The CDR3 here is CASSFSGGSGNTIYF. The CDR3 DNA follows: TGTGCCAGCAGTTTTTCCGGAGGGTCTGGAAACACCATATATTTT.

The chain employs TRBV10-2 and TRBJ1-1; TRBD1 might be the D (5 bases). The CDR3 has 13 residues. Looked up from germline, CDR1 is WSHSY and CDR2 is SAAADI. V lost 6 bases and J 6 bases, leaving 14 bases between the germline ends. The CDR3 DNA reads TGCGCCAGCAGCCAAACACAGGTTTCTGAAGCTTTCTTT. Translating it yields CASSQTQVSEAFF.

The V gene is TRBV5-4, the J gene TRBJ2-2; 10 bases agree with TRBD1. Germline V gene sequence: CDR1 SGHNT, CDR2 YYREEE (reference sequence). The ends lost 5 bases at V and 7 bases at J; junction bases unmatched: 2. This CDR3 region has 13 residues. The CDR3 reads CASRGQGIGELFF. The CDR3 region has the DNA TGTGCCAGCAGGGGACAGGGGATCGGGGAGCTGTTTTTT.

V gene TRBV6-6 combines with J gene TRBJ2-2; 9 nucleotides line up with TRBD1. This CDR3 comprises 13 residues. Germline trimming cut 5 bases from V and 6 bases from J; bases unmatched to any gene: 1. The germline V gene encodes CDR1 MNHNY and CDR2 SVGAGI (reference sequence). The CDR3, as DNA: TGTGCCAGCAGTAGACAGGGGGCCGGGGAGCTGTTTTTT. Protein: CASSRQGAGELFF.

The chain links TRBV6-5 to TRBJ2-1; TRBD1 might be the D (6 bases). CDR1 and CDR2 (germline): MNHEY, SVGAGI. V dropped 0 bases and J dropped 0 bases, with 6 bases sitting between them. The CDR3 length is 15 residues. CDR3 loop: CASSYSQGSYNEQFF. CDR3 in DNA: TGTGCCAGCAGTTACTCACAGGGCTCCTACAATGAGCAGTTCTTC.

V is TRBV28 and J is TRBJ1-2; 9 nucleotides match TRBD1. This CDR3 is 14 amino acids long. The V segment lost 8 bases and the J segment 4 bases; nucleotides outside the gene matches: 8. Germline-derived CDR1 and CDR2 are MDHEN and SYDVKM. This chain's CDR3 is CASGQGDRVYGYTF. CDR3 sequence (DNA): TGTGCCAGCGGGCAAGGGGACAGGGTCTATGGCTACACCTTC.

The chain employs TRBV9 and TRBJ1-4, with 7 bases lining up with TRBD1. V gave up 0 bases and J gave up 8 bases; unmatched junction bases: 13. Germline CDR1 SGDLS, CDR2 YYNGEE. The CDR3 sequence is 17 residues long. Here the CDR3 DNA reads TGTGCCAGCAGCGTAGCTGATGGCAGGGGGTTTGAGGAAAAACTGTTTTTT. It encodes CASSVADGRGFEEKLFF.

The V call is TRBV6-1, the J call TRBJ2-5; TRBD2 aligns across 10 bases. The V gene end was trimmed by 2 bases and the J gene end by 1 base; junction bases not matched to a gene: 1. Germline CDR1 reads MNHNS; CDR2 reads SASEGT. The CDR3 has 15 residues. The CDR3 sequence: CASSELAGAQETQYF. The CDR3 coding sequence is TGTGCCAGCAGTGAACTAGCGGGAGCCCAAGAGACCCAGTACTTC.

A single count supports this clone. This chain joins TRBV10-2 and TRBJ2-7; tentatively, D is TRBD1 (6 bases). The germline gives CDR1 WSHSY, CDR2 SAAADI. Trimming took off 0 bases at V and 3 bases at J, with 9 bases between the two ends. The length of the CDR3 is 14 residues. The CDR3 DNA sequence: TGCGCCAGCAGTGAGTCGAGAGGGGGCTACGAGCAGTACTTC. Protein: CASSESRGGYEQYF.

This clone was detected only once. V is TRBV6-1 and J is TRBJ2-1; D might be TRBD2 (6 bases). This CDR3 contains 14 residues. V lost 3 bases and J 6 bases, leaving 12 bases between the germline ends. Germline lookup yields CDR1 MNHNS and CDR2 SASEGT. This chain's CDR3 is CASSDGGGVNEQFF. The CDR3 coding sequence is TGTGCCAGCAGTGACGGTGGAGGGGTCAATGAGCAGTTCTTC.

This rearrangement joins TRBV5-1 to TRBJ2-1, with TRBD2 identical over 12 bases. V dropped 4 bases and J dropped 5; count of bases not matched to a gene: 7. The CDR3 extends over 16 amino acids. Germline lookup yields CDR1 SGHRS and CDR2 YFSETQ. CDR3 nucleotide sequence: TGCGCCAGCAGCGATTTGCGGACTAGCGGGAACAATGAGCAGTTCTTC. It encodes CASSDLRTSGNNEQFF.